Ten or more counts support the clone carrying this TCR beta chain. Its specificity is not known. PCR was performed a second time for about 6 to 12 cycles using a sample-barcoded 5' primer and a J-beta primer mix. TCRdb redid the calling of the 5' RACE reads with MiXCR, one entry per CDR3 protein. Among 1.5 million to 2 million distinct CDR3 sequences listed, roughly two fifths were seen once. The data originate from a study of blood T cells in healthy people across ages. The amount of total RNA extracted per sample was at least 5.5 micrograms. From germline, CDR1 is LGHNA and CDR2 YSLEER. Trimming cost V 1 base and J 3 bases; bases outside gene matches: 5. The CDR3 consists of 15 residues. Whole-study findings and limits: Greater diversity and more naive CD4+ cells were seen in long-lived donors than in aged donors.

This chain links TRBV4-3 with TRBJ1-2; 7 bases align to TRBD1. The sample comprised blood. This sequence originates from a human donor in good health. CDR3 loop: CASSQGAGGDYGYTF. The CDR3 bases are TGCGCCAGCAGCCAAGGAGCAGGGGGGGACTATGGCTACACCTTC.